These 24 T cell receptor beta chains came from one sample sequenced in a study of blood T cell repertoires in COVID-19. Clones were read by immunoSEQ multiplex PCR, and TCRdb kept only the in-frame ones, dropping some. The data hold roughly 200,000 clones, with approximately 92% observed a single time. The sample consisted of peripheral blood. The receptors stem from a man aged 45-65 years with acute or convalescent COVID-19.

This clone has more than one count but fewer than ten. The rearrangement uses TRBV27 and TRBJ2-7, with 13 bases lining up with TRBD2. With V trimmed by 5 bases and J by 0 bases, 4 bases remained unmatched. CDR3 length equals 16 residues. Germline assignment: CDR1 MNHEY and CDR2 SMNVEV (reference sequence). Written as DNA, the CDR3 is TGTGCCAGCAGTCCATGGACTAGCGGGAGCTCCTACGAGCAGTACTTC. This encodes CASSPWTSGSSYEQYF.

The CDR3 DNA sequence: TGTGCCAGCAGCCGCCCGGGGGTCAGGAGCTCTGGAAACACCATATATTTT. Protein: CASSRPGVRSSGNTIYF. V is TRBV28 and J is TRBJ1-3, with TRBD1 as a possible D gene (5 bases). Germline V gives CDR1 MDHEN, CDR2 SYDVKM. This CDR3 spans 17 amino acids. The V gene lost 6 bases and the J gene lost 0 bases, with 18 bases spanning the gap. The variable domain in full, with the rest retrieved from reference TRBV28 and TRBJ1-3, is DVKVTQSSRYLVKRTGEKVFLECVQDMDHENMFWYRQDPGLGLRLIYFSYDVKMKEKGDIPEGYSVSREKKERFSLILESASTNQTSMYLCASSRPGVRSSGNTIYFGEGSWLTVV.

This clone is a singleton in its sample. This sequence joins TRBV12-3 or TRBV12-4 and TRBJ2-7; tentatively, D is TRBD1 (5 bases). The CDR3 is made up of 12 amino acids. Trimming cost V 3 bases and J 4 bases, with 7 bases left between them. The CDR3 DNA follows: TGTGCCAGCAGTTTGCAGGGTTACGAGCAGTACTTC. Translated, it gives CASSLQGYEQYF.

The chain recombines TRBV9 with TRBJ1-1; D remains unclear. The germline V gene has CDR1 SGDLS and CDR2 YYNGEE. V was pared by 0 bases and J by 1 base, with 4 bases between. This CDR3 region has 13 residues. DNA of the CDR3: TGTGCCAGCAGCGTAGATAGGAACACTGAAGCTTTCTTT. Protein sequence: CASSVDRNTEAFF.

The J gene is TRBJ1-5, the V gene TRBV28; 9 bases fit TRBD1. Germline values: CDR1 MDHEN, CDR2 SYDVKM. The V segment lost 6 bases and the J segment 1 base; nucleotides outside the gene matches: 1. This CDR3 region has 14 residues. DNA of the CDR3: TGTGCCAGCAGGGGGACAGGGAGCAATCAGCCCCAGCATTTT. As protein: CASRGTGSNQPQHF.

V is TRBV19 and J is TRBJ1-5; D remains ambiguous. Germline CDR1 reads LNHDA; CDR2 reads SQIVND (reference sequence). Between the trimmed V and J ends, which lost 8 bases and 5 bases, there was a span of 13 bases. This CDR3 has 13 amino acids. The CDR3, as DNA: TGTGCCAGTCGAAACTTGGTCGATCAGCCCCAGCATTTT. Translated: CASRNLVDQPQHF. Looking up the rest from reference TRBV19 and TRBJ1-5 gives the full variable domain: DGGITQSPKYLFRKEGQNVTLSCEQNLNHDAMYWYRQDPGQGLRLIYYSQIVNDFQKGDIAEGYSVSREKKESFPLTVTSAQKNPTAFYLCASRNLVDQPQHFGDGTRLSIL.

This chain connects TRBV5-1 to TRBJ2-3; a possible D gene is TRBD1 (6 bases). Germline V gene data show CDR1 as SGHRS and CDR2 as YFSETQ. This CDR3 has 15 amino acids. Deletions cut 4 bases from V and 2 bases from J, with 14 bases between. The CDR3 DNA is TGCGCCAGCAGCGCCAGGGGTTTGAACACAGATACGCAGTATTTT. It yields the protein CASSARGLNTDTQYF.

V gene TRBV5-1 combines with J gene TRBJ2-3; 9 bases align to TRBD1. Germline V CDR1 and CDR2: SGHRS, YFSETQ. J gave up 5 bases and V 4 bases, and 5 bases lay outside the gene matches. This CDR3 comprises 14 residues. As DNA, the CDR3 is TGCGCCAGCAGCACCACAGGGGGCAAAGATACGCAGTATTTT. Encoded protein: CASSTTGGKDTQYF.

This clone showed up just once. This chain links TRBV6-5 with TRBJ1-3; 7 positions match TRBD1. This CDR3 has 15 amino acids. The trim removed 5 bases at V and 0 bases at J, leaving 4 bases unmatched. Per germline, CDR1 MNHEY and CDR2 SVGAGI. This CDR3 reads CASSRGGSSGNTIYF. Here the CDR3 DNA reads TGTGCCAGCAGTAGAGGGGGCAGCTCTGGAAACACCATATATTTT.

This CDR3 reads CSDGTAGTEAFF. CDR3 in DNA: TGCAGCGATGGGACAGCGGGCACTGAAGCTTTCTTT. The genes are TRBV29-1 and TRBJ1-1, with 7 nucleotides matching TRBD1. The CDR3 consists of 12 residues. The ends lost 7 bases at V and 4 bases at J; junction bases unmatched: 6. Germline V gives CDR1 SQVTM, CDR2 ANQGSEA.

V and J are TRBV19 and TRBJ1-1; D not resolved. Germline-derived CDR1 and CDR2 are LNHDA and SQIVND (reference sequence). V lost 7 bases to trimming and J lost 3 bases, with 9 bases between them. CDR3 length: 12 residues. CDR3 protein: CASIGGYTEAFF. The CDR3 DNA sequence: TGTGCCAGTATCGGAGGGTACACTGAAGCTTTCTTT. Based on the CDR3 plus reference TRBV19 and TRBJ1-1, the full variable domain is DGGITQSPKYLFRKEGQNVTLSCEQNLNHDAMYWYRQDPGQGLRLIYYSQIVNDFQKGDIAEGYSVSREKKESFPLTVTSAQKNPTAFYLCASIGGYTEAFFGQGTRLTVV.

This clone was observed once. The chain employs TRBV5-6 and TRBJ1-5, with 7 bases matching TRBD1. Per the germline V gene, CDR1 is SGHDT and CDR2 is YYEEEE. The CDR3 loop spans 16 amino acids. V lost 4 bases to trimming and J lost 1 base; unmatched junction nucleotides: 8. The CDR3 loop is CASSVWTGRSNQPQHF. CDR3 nucleotides: TGTGCCAGCAGCGTATGGACAGGACGAAGCAATCAGCCCCAGCATTTT.

The chain recombines TRBV27 with TRBJ2-1, with D unclear. The CDR3 has 15 amino acids. Trimming shortened V by 0 bases and J by 7 bases, and 13 bases separated the two germline ends. Germline V gene data show CDR1 as MNHEY and CDR2 as SMNVEV (reference sequence). The CDR3 spells CASSLSFGIPNEQFF. In nucleotides, the CDR3 is TGTGCCAGCAGTTTATCGTTTGGCATTCCAAATGAGCAGTTCTTC.

V and J are TRBV7-2 and TRBJ2-7, with 9 bases aligning to TRBD2. The CDR3 spans 14 residues. V lost 8 bases to trimming and J lost 0 bases; unmatched junction nucleotides: 5. Germline CDR1 and CDR2: SGHTA and FQGNSA. Here the CDR3 reads CASCSGGSSYEQYF. CDR3 bases: TGTGCCAGCTGTAGCGGGGGAAGCTCCTACGAGCAGTACTTC. Variable domain in full (rest from reference TRBV7-2 and TRBJ2-7): GAGVSQSPSNKVTEKGKDVELRCDPISGHTALYWYRQSLGQGLEFLIYFQGNSAPDKSGLPSDRFSAERTGGSVSTLTIQRTQQEDSAVYLCASCSGGSSYEQYFGPGTRLTVT.

CDR3 in amino acids: CSVPRGEQFF. The DNA of the CDR3 is TGCAGTGTCCCACGGGGTGAGCAGTTCTTC. This chain links TRBV20-1 with TRBJ2-1, with a possible D match to TRBD2 (5 bases). Trimming removed 7 bases at V and 9 bases at J, with 10 bases between. CDR1 is DFQATT, CDR2 SNEGSKA, per germline (reference sequence). This CDR3 comprises 10 residues.

This sequence joins TRBV9 and TRBJ2-5, with unresolved D. V was pared by 0 bases and J by 5 bases, with 11 bases between. The germline CDR1 and CDR2 sequences are SGDLS and YYNGEE. CDR3 size: 14 residues. CDR3: CASSVESGWETQYF. DNA of the CDR3: TGTGCCAGCAGCGTAGAATCAGGCTGGGAGACCCAGTACTTC.

The CDR3 loop is CASSHPPGQGRENIQYF. The CDR3, as DNA: TGTGCCAGCAGCCACCCCCCGGGACAGGGGAGGGAAAACATTCAGTACTTC. V usage is TRBV16 and J usage is TRBJ2-4, with 10 nucleotides matching TRBD1. CDR3 length: 17 residues. V dropped 3 bases and J dropped 5; count of bases not matched to a gene: 10. Germline CDR1 is KGHSY and CDR2 is FQNENV.

V gene TRBV30 combines with J gene TRBJ1-3, with a tentative D call TRBD1 (6 bases). Germline V CDR1 and CDR2: GTSNPN, SVGIG (reference sequence). V was shortened by 3 bases and J by 0 bases, with 12 bases between the two germline ends. The length of the CDR3 is 15 residues. This chain's CDR3 is CAWSLGGASGNTIYF. The CDR3 bases are TGTGCCTGGAGCCTAGGGGGGGCCTCTGGAAACACCATATATTTT. The full variable domain, with the rest looked up from reference TRBV30 and TRBJ1-3, is SQTIHQWPATLVQPVGSPLSLECTVEGTSNPNLYWYRQAAGRGLQLLFYSVGIGQISSEVPQNLSASRPQDRQFILSSKKLLLSDSGFYLCAWSLGGASGNTIYFGEGSWLTVV.

This clone has only one observation. CDR3 DNA sequence: TGCAGAGATGACAGGGGTCAGCCCCAGCATTTT. Translating gives CRDDRGQPQHF. This rearrangement joins TRBV29-1 to TRBJ1-5; 8 bases align to TRBD1. The CDR3 is 11 amino acids. The germline gives CDR1 SQVTM, CDR2 ANQGSEA.

The rearrangement uses TRBV27 and TRBJ1-6; D not resolved. Germline lookup yields CDR1 MNHEY and CDR2 SMNVEV (reference sequence). CDR3 size: 13 residues. V was shortened by 4 bases and J by 2 bases, with 3 bases between the two germline ends. The CDR3 loop is CASSSTYNSPLHF. CDR3 DNA sequence: TGTGCCAGCAGTTCCACCTATAATTCACCCCTCCACTTT.

The chain carries TRBV6-2 or TRBV6-3 and TRBJ2-1; D may be TRBD1 (6 bases). CDR1 and CDR2 (germline): MNHEY, SVGEGT. V was clipped by 6 bases and J by 6 bases, with 12 bases between them. This CDR3 spans 13 amino acids. CDR3 coding DNA: TGTGCCAGCAGCAGGGGATTGGGCAATGAGCAGTTCTTC. As protein: CASSRGLGNEQFF.

V and J are TRBV7-6 and TRBJ2-1, with 9 bases that match TRBD2. The CDR3 contains 16 residues. Unmatched junction bases numbered 11, after V lost 2 bases and J lost 9 bases. Germline values: CDR1 SGHVS, CDR2 FNYEAQ. The CDR3 region has the DNA TGTGCCAGCAGCTTACGGGGTAGCGGGAGTGGTAGTGAGCAGTTCTTC. This codes for CASSLRGSGSGSEQFF. Filled out from reference TRBV7-6 and TRBJ2-1, the complete variable domain reads GAGVSQSPRYKVTKRGQDVALRCDPISGHVSLYWYRQALGQGPEFLTYFNYEAQQDKSGLPNDRFSAERPEGSISTLTIQRTEQRDSAMYRCASSLRGSGSGSEQFFGPGTRLTVL.

In the case of this clone: In the same sample, other DNA sequences code for this CDR3. The chain has TRBV6-2 or TRBV6-3 and TRBJ1-1; 7 bases map to TRBD1. V trimming: 2 bases; J trimming: 8 bases; junction bases outside the gene matches: 2. The germline gives CDR1 MNHEY, CDR2 SVGEGT. The CDR3 totals 12 residues. CDR3 nucleotide sequence: TGTGCCAGCAGTTACCCGGACAGGGAAGCTTTCTTT. As protein: CASSYPDREAFF.

The chain combines TRBV19 with TRBJ2-6; 7 positions match TRBD1. Germline V gives CDR1 LNHDA, CDR2 SQIVND (reference sequence). This CDR3 is built from 15 residues. Trimming at V came to 8 bases and at J to 2 bases, leaving 6 bases not matched to a gene. This chain's CDR3 is CASHRGDTGANVLTF. For the CDR3, the DNA is TGTGCCAGTCACAGGGGTGACACTGGGGCCAACGTCCTGACTTTC. Full variable domain (remainder filled in from reference TRBV19 and TRBJ2-6): DGGITQSPKYLFRKEGQNVTLSCEQNLNHDAMYWYRQDPGQGLRLIYYSQIVNDFQKGDIAEGYSVSREKKESFPLTVTSAQKNPTAFYLCASHRGDTGANVLTFGAGSRLTVL.